Sequencing of this T cell receptor beta chain was carried out in a study of CD8 T cells in Susac syndrome. This CDR3 comprises 13 residues. V lost 5 bases to trimming and J lost 5 bases, with 13 bases between them. Germline loops: CDR1 SGDLS, CDR2 YYNGEE. The RNA input was roughly 0.45 to 1 ug, and it was reverse transcribed with random hexamers. Amplification of TCR beta CDR3 was carried out by immunoSEQ multiplex PCR, which covered 54 Vbeta and 13 Jbeta segments. Via MiXCR, TCRdb re-called the immunoSEQ multiplex PCR reads, giving one row per CDR3 protein. The repertoire holds 250,000 to 300,000 distinct CDR3 sequences, roughly 81% seen once, with 0.095% to 0.14% in the top ten.

The source material was CD8+ T cells from PBMCs. The chain employs TRBV9 and TRBJ2-5, with D possibly matching TRBD1 (5 bases). This TCR was recovered from a human donor with multiple sclerosis. For the CDR3, the DNA is TGTGCCAGCAGACCCCCAGGGTCGGAGACCCAGTACTTC. It yields the protein CASRPPGSETQYF.